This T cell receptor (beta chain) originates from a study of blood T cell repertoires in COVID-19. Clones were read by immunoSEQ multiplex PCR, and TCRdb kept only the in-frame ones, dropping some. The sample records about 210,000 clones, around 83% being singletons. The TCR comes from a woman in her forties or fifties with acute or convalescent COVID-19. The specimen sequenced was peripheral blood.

The CDR3 region is CASSLQSNTEAFF. CDR3 nucleotides: TGTGCCAGCAGCCTACAGTCGAACACTGAAGCTTTCTTT. This chain connects TRBV7-3 to TRBJ1-1; D unresolved. Looked up from germline, CDR1 is SGHTA and CDR2 is FQGTGA. The CDR3 spans 13 residues. V lost 5 bases and J 1 base, leaving 8 bases between the germline ends.